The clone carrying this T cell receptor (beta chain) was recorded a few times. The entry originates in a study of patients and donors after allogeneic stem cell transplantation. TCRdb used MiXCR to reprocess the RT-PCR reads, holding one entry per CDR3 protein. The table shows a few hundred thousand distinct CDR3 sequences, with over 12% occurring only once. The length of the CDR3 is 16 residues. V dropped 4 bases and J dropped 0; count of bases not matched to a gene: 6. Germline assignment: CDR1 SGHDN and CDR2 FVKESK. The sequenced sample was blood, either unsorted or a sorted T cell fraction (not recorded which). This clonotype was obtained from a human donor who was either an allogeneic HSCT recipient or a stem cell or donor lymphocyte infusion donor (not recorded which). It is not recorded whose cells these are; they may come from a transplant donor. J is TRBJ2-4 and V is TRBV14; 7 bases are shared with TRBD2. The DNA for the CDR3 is TGTGCCAGCAGCCTTTCTAGCGGTTTAGCCAAAAACATTCAGTACTTC. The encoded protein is CASSLSSGLAKNIQYF.